This record concerns one TCR beta chain sequence. The antigen is unknown. The assay was immunoSEQ multiplex PCR, and TCRdb's table has in-frame clones only and misses some. The sample holds about 130,000 clones, roughly 90% seen once. These data are taken from a study of T cell responses to AZD1222 COVID-19 vaccine. Study-wide context: Second-dose intervals near 4 or 12 weeks were combined.

The V gene lost 4 bases and the J gene lost 8 bases, with 20 bases spanning the gap. Germline CDR1 is MNHEY and CDR2 is SMNVEV (reference sequence). This CDR3 comprises 15 residues. Study results and limitations: Among spike-specific TCRs, nearly half reportedly target unmutated variant regions. The donor cohort was predominantly white British with a female majority, and clonal diversity may have been underestimated.

This chain joins TRBV27 and TRBJ1-2; possibly TRBD1 for D (5 bases). The sample consisted of peripheral blood, taken on day 0 of AZD1222 vaccination. The TCR was taken from an adult in good health. The CDR3 spells CASSSLGAGQQGYTF. In DNA form, the CDR3 reads TGTGCCAGCAGTTCACTCGGGGCAGGGCAACAGGGCTACACCTTC.